This T cell receptor (beta chain) was documented in a study of PD-L1 blockade in urothelial cancer. Study at large: Analyses used blood from 3 weeks (second dose) and 6 weeks after treatment start.

V shed 8 bases, J shed 4 bases, and the junction held 10 bases outside the gene matches. Germline assignment: CDR1 SGHVS and CDR2 FQNEAQ. The length of the CDR3 is 14 residues. Sequencing was performed with immunoSEQ multiplex PCR; in TCRdb, only in-frame clones are kept and a portion is missing. The table has about 45,000 clones, approximately 89% seen once. This chain connects TRBV7-8 to TRBJ2-7, with 8 positions matching TRBD1. The sequenced sample was PBMCs, obtained around atezolizumab (anti-PD-L1) treatment. The sequence was obtained from an elderly man with urothelial cancer. CDR3 sequence: CASSRGQGVYEQYF. CDR3 DNA: TGTGCCAGCTCCCGTGGACAGGGTGTATACGAGCAGTACTTC.